The 30 T cell receptor beta chains below all came from one sample that was sequenced in a study of T-cell memory formation after mild COVID-19. TCRdb reprocessed the 5' RACE reads via MiXCR and lists one record per CDR3 protein. This sample has under 550,000 distinct CDR3 sequences, with roughly 18% found just once. The material sequenced was PBMCs or a T cell subset sorted from them (not recorded which). These receptors were obtained from a man younger than 35 who had mild COVID-19 (a few samples of this study predate the infection). Cell type and time point are not known.

This chain uses TRBV11-2 with TRBJ1-1; the match to TRBD1 covers 9 bases. CDR1 and CDR2 from the germline V gene are SGHAT and FQNNGV. This CDR3 contains 15 residues. After removal of 5 bases from V and 7 bases from J, the junction contained 11 bases not matched to a gene. CDR3 region: CASSIGQGRPLEAFF. DNA of the CDR3: TGTGCCAGCAGCATCGGACAGGGGCGGCCCCTTGAAGCTTTCTTT.

This clonotype was seen only a few times. This chain links TRBV7-9 with TRBJ2-7; D is possibly TRBD2 (6 bases). Germline V lookup: CDR1 SEHNR, CDR2 FQNEAQ (reference sequence). CDR3 size: 13 residues. V gave up 5 bases and J gave up 5 bases, with 13 bases separating them. Here the CDR3 DNA reads TGTGCCAGCAGCCGAACGGGCGGGGACGAGCAGTACTTC. It yields the protein CASSRTGGDEQYF. Full variable domain (remainder filled in from reference TRBV7-9 and TRBJ2-7): DTGVSQNPRHKITKRGQNVTFRCDPISEHNRLYWYRQTLGQGPEFLTYFQNEAQLEKSRLLSDRFSAERPKGSFSTLEIQRTEQGDSAMYLCASSRTGGDEQYFGPGTRLTVT.

The V and J genes are TRBV6-1 and TRBJ1-3; possibly TRBD1 for D (5 bases). This CDR3 is 15 amino acids long. Germline CDR1 MNHNS, CDR2 SASEGT. The V gene lost 4 bases and the J gene lost 2 bases, with 12 bases spanning the gap. The CDR3: CASSGGTGAGNTIYF. CDR3 DNA: TGTGCCAGCAGTGGGGGCACGGGGGCTGGAAACACCATATATTTT.

The rearrangement links TRBV7-3 to TRBJ2-3; TRBD1 is a possible D gene (5 bases). V was pared by 2 bases and J by 6 bases, with 15 bases between. This CDR3 spans 15 amino acids. Germline V gene sequence: CDR1 SGHTA, CDR2 FQGTGA. The CDR3 reads CASSLEYGAMDTQYF. The CDR3, as DNA: TGTGCCAGCAGCTTAGAATATGGGGCGATGGATACGCAGTATTTT.

This clonotype has a handful of counts. This sequence joins TRBV5-1 and TRBJ2-7; no clear D. The germline V and J ends were trimmed by 1 base and 4 bases, with 9 bases remaining between them. Germline values: CDR1 SGHRS, CDR2 YFSETQ. The CDR3 covers 13 residues. This chain's CDR3 is CASSLRTGYEQYV. In DNA, the CDR3 is TGCGCCAGCAGCTTGAGGACCGGGTACGAGCAGTACGTC.

The chain is built from TRBV28 and TRBJ2-7; D is perhaps TRBD2 (5 bases). Germline-derived CDR1 and CDR2 are MDHEN and SYDVKM. This CDR3 is built from 15 residues. The V end was cut by 5 bases, the J end by 0 bases, with 14 bases between. CDR3 residues: CASSGEGEGSYEQYV. The CDR3 region has the DNA TGTGCCAGCAGTGGGGAAGGCGAGGGCTCCTACGAGCAGTACGTC.

J is TRBJ2-1 and V is TRBV9, with 7 bases lining up with TRBD1. The CDR3 extends over 15 amino acids. CDR1 is SGDLS and CDR2 is YYNGEE in the germline V gene. V was clipped by 3 bases and J by 8 bases; unmatched bases: 11. DNA of the CDR3: TGTGCCAGCAGCGCGTCACTAGGGGGCGGGTATGAGCAGTTCTTC. Translation gives CASSASLGGGYEQFF.

The chain uses TRBV6-2 or TRBV6-3 and TRBJ2-5; 8 bases are shared with TRBD1. CDR1 is MNHEY and CDR2 is SVGEGT in the germline V gene. The CDR3 consists of 13 residues. V lost 6 bases to trimming and J lost 5 bases; unmatched junction nucleotides: 5. CDR3 in DNA: TGTGCCAGCAGGCTGCAGGGGGCGGAGACCCAGTACTTC. As protein: CASRLQGAETQYF.

This clonotype was seen a handful of times. This chain joins TRBV14 and TRBJ2-5; D unclear. The V gene lost 4 bases and the J gene lost 7 bases, with 10 bases spanning the gap. The CDR3 has 12 amino acids. CDR1 SGHDN and CDR2 FVKESK come from the germline V gene. CDR3 loop: CASSPAPGTQYF. CDR3 bases: TGTGCCAGCAGCCCCGCCCCGGGGACCCAGTACTTC.

A few counts support this clonotype. This chain connects TRBV10-3 to TRBJ1-2, with D tentatively TRBD1 (6 bases). V lost 10 bases and J lost 2, with 11 bases in between. The CDR3 sequence is 12 residues long. Per germline, CDR1 ENHRY and CDR2 SYGVKD. In DNA, the CDR3 is TGTGCCAGCGGGACACAGAACTATGGCTACACCTTC. Translated, it gives CASGTQNYGYTF.

This clonotype was counted only a few times. The chain carries TRBV4-1 and TRBJ1-1, with unresolved D. Germline-derived CDR1 and CDR2 are MGHRA and YSYEKL. Trimming shortened V by 4 bases and J by 2 bases, and 14 bases separated the two germline ends. This CDR3 spans 15 amino acids. DNA of the CDR3: TGCGCCAGCAGCCCAAGGTCCGGGATTAACACTGAAGCTTTCTTT. Residues: CASSPRSGINTEAFF.

This clonotype came up a few times. The chain employs TRBV28 and TRBJ2-1; 9 bases match TRBD1. V lost 2 bases to trimming and J lost 4 bases; unmatched junction nucleotides: 6. The CDR3 is made up of 16 amino acids. From germline, CDR1 is MDHEN and CDR2 SYDVKM. CDR3 coding DNA: TGTGCCAGCAGTTTAGCGACAGGGGGGCGATACAATGAGCAGTTCTTC. This translates into CASSLATGGRYNEQFF.

This clonotype occurred a few times. The chain links TRBV5-6 to TRBJ2-7; 7 positions agree with TRBD2. The CDR3 loop spans 15 amino acids. With 4 bases clipped from V and 1 base from J, the junction kept 8 bases outside the gene matches. Germline V gene sequence: CDR1 SGHDT, CDR2 YYEEEE. The DNA for the CDR3 is TGTGCCAGCAGCCATAGGGAGGGTTGGTCCTACGAGCAGTACGTC. Its protein product is CASSHREGWSYEQYV.

This clonotype was seen at least ten times. This chain links TRBV5-1 with TRBJ1-1, with 8 bases aligning to TRBD1. The CDR3 sequence is 16 residues long. Germline V gene lookup returns CDR1 SGHRS and CDR2 YFSETQ. Trimming removed 2 bases from V and 8 bases from J; junction bases left unmatched: 14. The CDR3 nucleotides read TGCGCCAGCAGCTTATCCAGGGGGCGCAACGTTATGGAAGCTTTCTTT. Translated: CASSLSRGRNVMEAFF.

This chain connects TRBV23-1 to TRBJ2-3; 8 bases match TRBD2. TRBV23-1 falls under the ORF class, with uncertain function. Trimming removed 3 bases from V and 4 bases from J; junction bases left unmatched: 15. The CDR3 length is 18 residues. As DNA, the CDR3 is TGCGCCAGCAGTCACCACTCGAGCGGGAGAGGATGTGCAGATACGCAGTATTTT. Protein: CASSHHSSGRGCADTQYF.

This clonotype was seen a handful of times. The chain is built from TRBV5-1 and TRBJ2-3, with TRBD2 identical over 7 bases. Trimming took 1 base from V and 0 from J; bases not matched to a gene: 8. This CDR3 spans 17 amino acids. CDR1 is SGHRS and CDR2 is YFSETQ in the germline V gene. The CDR3 coding sequence is TGCGCCAGCAGCTTGTTCGGGGGGTACTCTAGCACAGATACGCAGTATTTT. Its translation is CASSLFGGYSSTDTQYF.

The J gene is TRBJ2-7, the V gene TRBV28; 8 positions match TRBD1. J was trimmed by 4 bases and V by 5 bases; bases with no gene match: 13. The V gene's germline CDR1 is MDHEN and CDR2 SYDVKM. The CDR3 runs 16 residues. For the CDR3, the DNA is TGTGCCAGCAGTCTAGGACAGGGTTACGGACCATACGAGCAGTACGTC. Translation gives CASSLGQGYGPYEQYV.

This clonotype was seen more than once but under ten times. J is TRBJ2-1 and V is TRBV4-1, with D tentatively TRBD1 or TRBD2 (5 bases each). There are 16 residues in the CDR3. The V end lost 0 bases, the J end lost 9 bases, and 18 bases lay between the germline ends. Germline values: CDR1 MGHRA, CDR2 YSYEKL. The CDR3 coding sequence is TGCGCCAGCAGCCAAGAACCGGGGCTCGGAGGAGGTGAGCAGTTCTTC. This encodes CASSQEPGLGGGEQFF.

The chain employs TRBV10-3 and TRBJ1-2; D gene uncertain. Trimming pared 3 bases from V and 8 bases from J, leaving 10 bases between. This CDR3 has 12 amino acids. CDR1 and CDR2 from the germline V gene are ENHRY and SYGVKD. CDR3 sequence (DNA): TGTGCCATCAGTGAACGGGGTAAAGGCTACACCTTC. Translation gives CAISERGKGYTF.

The table lists this clonotype with a few counts. V usage is TRBV10-3 and J usage is TRBJ1-1; 7 bases are shared with TRBD1. The CDR3 is 15 residues long. Germline lookup yields CDR1 ENHRY and CDR2 SYGVKD. V lost 7 bases, J lost 4 bases, and 12 bases stayed unmatched. The CDR3 region is CAIKGQGGMGTEAFF. CDR3 DNA: TGTGCCATCAAAGGGCAAGGGGGCATGGGCACTGAAGCTTTCTTT.

The CDR3 DNA reads TGCGCCAGCAGGAACCGCCATGGACGGTTTCACGATGAGCAGTTCTTC. It codes for CASRNRHGRFHDEQFF. V usage is TRBV5-1 and J usage is TRBJ2-1; D call uncertain. Trimming stripped 5 bases from V and 8 bases from J, with 23 bases between. CDR1 is SGHRS, CDR2 YFSETQ, per germline. The CDR3 covers 16 residues.

This clonotype was recorded once. The V and J genes are TRBV7-9 and TRBJ2-7; D remains ambiguous. The germline V gene encodes CDR1 SEHNR and CDR2 FQNEAQ (reference sequence). The V end was cut by 5 bases, the J end by 0 bases, with 8 bases between. The CDR3 consists of 13 residues. The CDR3 coding sequence is TGTGCCAGCAGCCCGGTCAGCTCCTACGAGCAGTACGTC. Residues: CASSPVSSYEQYV.

This rearrangement joins TRBV2 to TRBJ2-7, with D tentatively TRBD1 or TRBD2 (6 bases each). Germline values: CDR1 SNHLY, CDR2 FYNNEI. This CDR3 is 14 amino acids long. The germline V and J ends were trimmed by 8 bases and 2 bases, with 16 bases remaining between them. This CDR3 is CASAGEGGPYEQYF. The CDR3 DNA follows: TGTGCCAGCGCCGGAGAGGGGGGACCCTACGAGCAGTACTTC.

This clonotype was detected only a few times. The rearrangement joins TRBV7-3 to TRBJ2-3, with TRBD2 identical over 12 bases. This CDR3 contains 15 residues. V lost 5 bases, J lost 5 bases, and 5 bases stayed unmatched. Per the germline V gene, CDR1 is SGHTA and CDR2 is FQGTGA. The CDR3, as DNA: TGTGCCAGCAGCCGGACTAGCGGGGTTGGAGATACGCAGTATTTT. Its translation is CASSRTSGVGDTQYF.

This clonotype showed up many times. The chain carries TRBV4-3 and TRBJ2-7, with D tentatively TRBD2 (5 bases). The CDR3 is 15 residues long. Germline CDR1 reads LGHNA; CDR2 reads YSLEER. V lost 4 bases, J lost 8 bases, and 21 bases lay in between. CDR3: CASSLVGLSRGKQYF. CDR3 sequence (DNA): TGCGCCAGCAGCCTCGTCGGACTCTCCCGGGGAAAGCAGTACTTC.

Of note for this clonotype: A much larger clone differs from this one at a single base, so this may be a read error. This chain connects TRBV6-5 to TRBJ2-5; tentatively, D is TRBD1 or TRBD2 (5 bases each). This CDR3 region has 13 residues. Germline V lookup: CDR1 MNHEY, CDR2 SVGAGI. CDR3 nucleotide sequence: TGTGCCAGCAGTGGGGGACGTCAAGAGACCAAGTACTTC. Translated: CASSGGRQETKYF.

This rearrangement joins TRBV6-1 to TRBJ1-1; D might be TRBD1 (5 bases). CDR1 is MNHNS, CDR2 SASEGT, per germline. The germline V and J ends were trimmed by 2 bases and 8 bases, with 12 bases remaining between them. The CDR3 covers 13 residues. Here the CDR3 DNA reads TGTGCCAGCAGTGAACGGGGGGTCAGGGAAGCTTTCTTT. It translates to CASSERGVREAFF.

This clonotype was detected a few times. V is TRBV20-1 and J is TRBJ2-5, with D tentatively TRBD1 (6 bases). The CDR3 length is 13 residues. Trimming removed 6 bases at V and 5 bases at J, with 16 bases between. Germline V lookup: CDR1 DFQATT, CDR2 SNEGSKA (reference sequence). In nucleotides, the CDR3 is TGCAGTGCGTTAGAAGACAGGAGTGAGACCCAGTACTTC. Translated: CSALEDRSETQYF.

This clonotype has just a few counts. This rearrangement joins TRBV11-2 to TRBJ2-5; no firm D call. Trimming took off 4 bases at V and 1 base at J, with 10 bases between the two ends. CDR1 and CDR2 (germline): SGHAT, FQNNGV. The CDR3 spans 14 residues. This chain's CDR3 is CASSSRPRQETQYF. CDR3 DNA sequence: TGTGCCAGCAGCTCCCGACCACGCCAAGAGACCCAGTACTTC.

This clonotype was found a few times. The V call is TRBV11-2, the J call TRBJ2-1; 9 bases agree with TRBD2. CDR3 size: 15 residues. Losses at the gene ends were 5 bases for V and 4 bases for J; bases not matched to a gene: 6. The germline V gene has CDR1 SGHAT and CDR2 FQNNGV. In DNA, the CDR3 is TGTGCCAGCAGCCCGCTAGCGGGGCCTTACAATGAGCAGTTCTTC. This sequence encodes CASSPLAGPYNEQFF.